The 20 T cell receptor beta chains presented below share a single source sample, sequenced in a study of T cells in women clearing cervical HPV infection. Sequenced by immunoSEQ multiplex PCR; TCRdb stores in-frame clones only, minus some. There are some 39,000 clones in the sample, with 1.5% to 2% held by the top ten. The sequencing sample was made of blood buffy coat. All receptors derive from a woman aged 18 to 75 with a cervical HPV16 infection that either progressed to CIN3+ or cleared (not recorded which).

For this clone: The read comes to an end 3 residues before the CDR3 does, leaving the germline J gene to fill in the end. The V and J genes are TRBV7-2 and TRBJ2-7, with a weak D call TRBD1 (6 bases). Trimming left V 5 bases short and J 0 bases short, with 14 bases between. The CDR3 length is 15 residues. Germline-derived CDR1 and CDR2 are SGHTA and FQGNSA. The CDR3 DNA, read in part, is TGTGCCAGCAGCCACCGACAGGTCAGCTCCTACGAG. Translated: CASSHRQVSSYE. The entire CDR3 reads CASSHRQVSSYEQYF. The full variable domain, completed using reference TRBV7-2 and TRBJ2-7, is GAGVSQSPSNKVTEKGKDVELRCDPISGHTALYWYRQSLGQGLEFLIYFQGNSAPDKSGLPSDRFSAERTGGSVSTLTIQRTQQEDSAVYLCASSHRQVSSYEQYFGPGTRLTVT.

About this clone: Read data end 3 residues before the CDR3 end; the end is taken from the germline J gene. This rearrangement joins TRBV13 to TRBJ2-7; D is undetermined. This CDR3 is built from 13 residues. V gave up 0 bases and J gave up 6 bases, with 9 bases separating them. Germline CDR1 and CDR2: PRHDT and FYEKMQ (reference sequence). CDR3 DNA, as far as it was read: TGTGCCAGCAGCTTAGGGCACTCTTCCGAG. Its protein product is CASSLGHSSE. The whole CDR3 protein reads CASSLGHSSEQYF.

In the case of this clone: The CDR3 is cut off 3 residues early in the read; its end comes from the germline J gene. This chain joins TRBV19 and TRBJ1-1; D gene unclear. Germline assignment: CDR1 LNHDA and CDR2 SQIVND (reference sequence). This CDR3 is built from 14 residues. V dropped 8 bases and J dropped 1 base, with 14 bases sitting between them. Partial CDR3 DNA: TGTGCCAGTTCTCGAGGGTTCTCGAACACTGAA. Translating it yields CASSRGFSNTE. The whole CDR3 sequence is CASSRGFSNTEAFF.

To note about this clone: The read falls 3 residues short of the CDR3 end, and the missing part is taken from the germline J gene. The chain couples TRBV7-9 to TRBJ2-3, with 7 bases lining up with TRBD1. The CDR3 sequence is 14 residues long. Germline V gene sequence: CDR1 SEHNR, CDR2 FQNEAQ (reference sequence). CDR3 region: CASSLRDSNQPQYF. CDR3 bases read: TGTGCCAGCAGCTTAAGGGACAGCAATCAGCCG. Supplemented by reference TRBV7-9 and TRBJ2-3, the full variable domain reads DTGVSQNPRHKITKRGQNVTFRCDPISEHNRLYWYRQTLGQGPEFLTYFQNEAQLEKSRLLSDRFSAERPKGSFSTLEIQRTEQGDSAMYLCASSLRDSNQPQYFGPGTRLTVL.

Worth noting for this clone: The CDR3 goes on 3 residues after the read ends, and that part is filled in from the germline J gene. Additional DNA sequences in this sample encode the identical CDR3. The V call is TRBV13, the J call TRBJ1-3; TRBD1 might be the D (5 bases). The CDR3 spans 15 residues. Germline V gene sequence: CDR1 PRHDT, CDR2 FYEKMQ (reference sequence). V was pared by 4 bases and J by 2 bases, with 12 bases between. The sequenced part of the CDR3 DNA is TGTGCCAGCAGCTCGGGCCGCAGGGCTGGAAACACC. Amino acids: CASSSGRRAGNT. The whole CDR3 is CASSSGRRAGNTIYF.

In regard to this clone: From the germline J gene comes the end of the CDR3, since the read stops 3 residues before it. This sequence joins TRBV20-1 and TRBJ2-2; D call uncertain. From germline, CDR1 is DFQATT and CDR2 SNEGSKA (reference sequence). The V and J ends lost 4 bases and 0 bases respectively, with 6 bases between them. This CDR3 contains 13 residues. The covered CDR3 bases are TGCAGTGCTACACAAACGAACACCGGGGAG. This encodes CSATQTNTGE. The full CDR3 protein reads CSATQTNTGELFF.

A note on this clone: The CDR3 end falls 3 residues outside the read, so it is completed with the germline J gene. The chain uses TRBV18 and TRBJ2-3, with 7 bases aligning to TRBD2. The CDR3 is made up of 16 amino acids. In germline, CDR1 is KGHSH, CDR2 LQKENI. This CDR3 reads CASSPFGGEGNQPQYF. The DNA read from the CDR3 is TGTGCCAGCTCACCATTCGGCGGGGAGGGCAATCAGCCG.

Comments on this clone: The read ends 3 residues shy of where the CDR3 ends; the end is completed using the germline J gene. This chain connects TRBV27 to TRBJ2-1; D remains unclear. With 3 bases removed from V and 6 bases from J, the gap between germline ends came to 9 bases. The CDR3 extends over 13 amino acids. Germline-derived CDR1 and CDR2 are MNHEY and SMNVEV (reference sequence). The CDR3 region is CASSFQGSNEQFF. The sequenced CDR3 bases are TGTGCCAGCAGTTTCCAAGGGTCCAATGAG.

CDR3 in amino acids: CASSEGWLDPSPLFF. Partial CDR3 DNA: TGTGCCAGCTCTGAGGGTTGGTTGGATCCGTCACCG. This chain connects TRBV5-6 to TRBJ2-2; perhaps TRBD2 as D (5 bases). The read ends 3 residues shy of where the CDR3 ends; the end is completed using the germline J gene. The V gene's germline CDR1 is SGHDT and CDR2 YYEEEE. This CDR3 region has 15 residues. The full variable domain, completed using reference TRBV5-6 and TRBJ2-2, is DAGVTQSPTHLIKTRGQQVTLRCSPKSGHDTVSWYQQALGQGPQFIFQYYEEEERQRGNFPDRFSGHQFPNYSSELNVNALLLGDSALYLCASSEGWLDPSPLFFGEGSRLTVL.

Concerning this clone: Sequencing ends 3 residues short of the CDR3 end; the germline J gene provides the rest. The chain joins TRBV19 to TRBJ1-4, with no clear D. Germline-derived CDR1 and CDR2 are LNHDA and SQIVND (reference sequence). Trimming pared 6 bases from V and 5 bases from J, leaving 16 bases between. The CDR3 sequence is 15 residues long. The part of the CDR3 DNA that was read is TGTGCCAGTAGCCGGGGTGGAAACTGGAATGAAAAA. This sequence encodes CASSRGGNWNEK. The CDR3 in its entirety is CASSRGGNWNEKLFF.

Regarding this clone: The observed sequence ends 3 residues before the CDR3 terminus, with the missing tail filled in from the germline J gene. The genes are TRBV6-1 and TRBJ1-1, with D perhaps matching TRBD1 (5 bases). Germline loops: CDR1 MNHNS, CDR2 SASEGT. The CDR3 length is 13 residues. V gave up 1 base and J gave up 6 bases, with 9 bases separating them. The CDR3 protein is CASSEDLGAEAFF. CDR3 bases read: TGTGCCAGCAGTGAAGATTTAGGGGCTGAA.

Comment on this clone: The CDR3 goes on 3 residues after the read ends, and that part is filled in from the germline J gene. The chain employs TRBV24-1 and TRBJ2-5; the D is unclear. There are 13 residues in the CDR3. Germline values: CDR1 KGHDR, CDR2 SFDVKD. Between the trimmed V and J ends, which lost 5 bases and 1 base, there was a span of 7 bases. The CDR3 region is CATSADTQETQYF. The part of the CDR3 DNA that was read is TGTGCCACCAGTGCCGACACCCAAGAGACC.

Of note for this clone: Coverage ceases 3 residues before the CDR3 finishes, and the germline J gene fills in the end. V gene TRBV29-1 combines with J gene TRBJ2-7; tentative D call: TRBD2 (5 bases). The V gene's germline CDR1 is SQVTM and CDR2 ANQGSEA. Trimming left V 2 bases short and J 6 bases short, with 17 bases between. The CDR3 length is 14 residues. The CDR3: CSVETSGPGGEQYF. The part of the CDR3 DNA that was read is TGCAGCGTTGAAACGAGCGGACCCGGAGGCGAG.

As to this clone: The DNA ends 3 residues before the CDR3 does, and the rest of the CDR3 is filled in from the germline J gene. The rearrangement joins TRBV30 to TRBJ2-5; TRBD2 agrees at 13 bases. The CDR3 loop spans 15 amino acids. Germline trimming cut 3 bases from V and 2 bases from J; bases unmatched to any gene: 3. Germline CDR1 and CDR2: GTSNPN and SVGIG (reference sequence). The DNA read from the CDR3 is TGTGCCTGGAGCCAACTAGCGGGGGGGCAAGAGACC. Translated: CAWSQLAGGQET. The entire CDR3 is CAWSQLAGGQETQYF.

The CDR3 reads CASSSQGSTEAFF. CDR3 bases read: TGTGCCAGCAGCTCGCAGGGTAGCACTGAA. This chain connects TRBV7-6 to TRBJ1-1; tentative D call: TRBD1 (5 bases). The missing CDR3 end, 3 residues past where the read stops, is filled in from the germline J gene. The CDR3 has 13 residues. Germline lookup yields CDR1 SGHVS and CDR2 FNYEAQ. The V and J ends lost 4 bases and 4 bases respectively, with 10 bases between them.

Details on this clone: The CDR3 goes on 3 residues after the read ends, and that part is filled in from the germline J gene. The chain uses TRBV9 and TRBJ2-7, with TRBD1 matching over 7 bases. Trimming cost V 4 bases and J 2 bases; bases outside gene matches: 9. Germline CDR1 and CDR2: SGDLS and YYNGEE. There are 15 residues in the CDR3. The CDR3 reads CASSLSGQDPYEQYF. The covered CDR3 bases are TGTGCCAGCAGCCTCTCAGGACAGGACCCCTACGAG.

Details on this clone: The CDR3 goes on 3 residues after the read ends, and that part is filled in from the germline J gene. This chain joins TRBV11-2 and TRBJ1-2; D is undetermined. CDR3 length: 14 residues. In germline, CDR1 is SGHAT, CDR2 FQNNGV. The sequenced part of the CDR3 DNA is TGTGCCAGCAGCTTAGATTCCGGTCCCTACGAC. Residues: CASSLDSGPYD. The complete CDR3 reads CASSLDSGPYDYTF.

For this clone: Sequencing ends 3 residues short of the CDR3 end; the germline J gene provides the rest. The chain links TRBV6-2 or TRBV6-3 to TRBJ1-1, with D possibly matching TRBD1 (6 bases). This CDR3 has 15 amino acids. Germline CDR1 MNHEY, CDR2 SVGEGT. The V end was cut by 2 bases, the J end by 4 bases, with 14 bases between. CDR3 DNA, as far as it was read: TGTGCCAGCAGTTACGCCCAGGGGCTGTTCACTGAA. Its protein is CASSYAQGLFTE. The complete CDR3 protein is CASSYAQGLFTEAFF.

With respect to this clone: The read terminates 3 residues before the CDR3 end, so the remaining end is supplied by the germline J gene. This sequence joins TRBV2 and TRBJ2-2; D not certain. The V gene's germline CDR1 is SNHLY and CDR2 FYNNEI. V lost 2 bases and J lost 2, with 6 bases in between. The CDR3 covers 14 residues. CDR3 sequence reads: CASSERVNTGELFF. The CDR3 DNA, read in part, is TGTGCCAGCAGTGAAAGGGTCAACACCGGGGAG.

Turning to this clone: The observed sequence ends 3 residues before the CDR3 terminus, with the missing tail filled in from the germline J gene. J is TRBJ2-7 and V is TRBV20-1; 13 nucleotides agree with TRBD2. Unmatched junction bases numbered 7, after V lost 5 bases and J lost 3 bases. From germline, CDR1 is DFQATT and CDR2 SNEGSKA (reference sequence). The CDR3 totals 15 residues. The sequenced CDR3 bases are TGCAGTGCTCGTAAACTAGCGGGGGGGAGCTACGAG. It yields the protein CSARKLAGGSYE. The CDR3 in its entirety is CSARKLAGGSYEQYF.